The 12 T cell receptor beta chains listed next were all sequenced from one sample in a study of blood T cell repertoires in COVID-19. The assay was immunoSEQ multiplex PCR, and TCRdb's table has in-frame clones only and misses some. The sample gives a few hundred thousand clones, 70% to 90% of which show up once; 3.5% to 5.5% is in the top ten. Sample: peripheral blood. Receptor source: a man aged 60 to 75 who had recovered from COVID-19.

This chain uses TRBV10-2 with TRBJ2-3; TRBD2 agrees at 9 bases. With V trimmed by 6 bases and J by 5 bases, 12 bases remained unmatched. Germline loops: CDR1 WSHSY, CDR2 SAAADI. The CDR3 is made up of 16 amino acids. CDR3 region: CASRAFGGGAKDTQYF. The CDR3 DNA follows: TGCGCCAGCAGAGCTTTCGGCGGGGGGGCAAAAGATACGCAGTATTTT.

The chain combines TRBV10-3 with TRBJ2-1; D may be TRBD1 (6 bases). Germline V gene sequence: CDR1 ENHRY, CDR2 SYGVKD. V was cut by 2 bases and J by 4 bases, with 12 bases left in between. The CDR3 contains 15 residues. This CDR3 is CAISETGTQYNEQFF. DNA of the CDR3: TGTGCCATCAGTGAGACAGGGACCCAGTACAATGAGCAGTTCTTC.

The chain combines TRBV29-1 with TRBJ2-5; D is uncertain. Trimming removed 1 base at V and 2 bases at J, with 5 bases between. Germline assignment: CDR1 SQVTM and CDR2 ANQGSEA. The CDR3 spans 12 residues. The CDR3 DNA reads TGCAGCGTTGAAGTACAGCAAGAGACCCAGTACTTC. It translates to CSVEVQQETQYF.

In this sample, this clone turned up once. The chain is built from TRBV4-1 and TRBJ2-5, with 8 bases fitting TRBD2. This CDR3 is built from 15 residues. J was trimmed by 4 bases and V by 1 base; bases with no gene match: 5. The germline V gene has CDR1 MGHRA and CDR2 YSYEKL. CDR3 loop: CASSQGVTSGETQYF. The CDR3 nucleotides read TGCGCCAGCAGCCAAGGGGTTACTAGCGGAGAGACCCAGTACTTC.

This rearrangement joins TRBV29-1 to TRBJ2-5, with D perhaps TRBD1 (6 bases). The CDR3 runs 13 residues. V lost 6 bases and J lost 5, with 16 bases in between. The germline V gene encodes CDR1 SQVTM and CDR2 ANQGSEA. DNA for the CDR3: TGCAGCGTCGGCGGACAGAGTGGGGAGACCCAGTACTTC. Its translation is CSVGGQSGETQYF.

This clone was seen a few times. The chain couples TRBV7-9 to TRBJ2-7; TRBD2 might be the D (5 bases). V was cut by 6 bases and J by 0 bases, with 12 bases left in between. The CDR3 is 14 amino acids. Germline values: CDR1 SEHNR, CDR2 FQNEAQ (reference sequence). This chain's CDR3 is CASSRHGSSYEQYF. The CDR3 DNA is TGTGCCAGCAGTCGACATGGGAGCTCCTACGAGCAGTACTTC. The full variable domain, in which reference TRBV7-9 and TRBJ2-7 provide the parts outside the CDR3, is DTGVSQNPRHKITKRGQNVTFRCDPISEHNRLYWYRQTLGQGPEFLTYFQNEAQLEKSRLLSDRFSAERPKGSFSTLEIQRTEQGDSAMYLCASSRHGSSYEQYFGPGTRLTVT.

This chain connects TRBV5-1 to TRBJ2-2, with 9 bases lining up with TRBD1. The ends lost 4 bases at V and 2 bases at J; junction bases unmatched: 6. Germline assignment: CDR1 SGHRS and CDR2 YFSETQ. The CDR3 covers 16 residues. The CDR3 region has the DNA TGCGCCAGCAGCCCGGTACAGGGGGCCAACACCGGGGAGCTGTTTTTT. This gives the protein CASSPVQGANTGELFF.

The sample holds one count of this clone. The chain uses TRBV5-6 and TRBJ2-5; D call uncertain. The V and J ends lost 7 bases and 0 bases respectively, with 10 bases between them. CDR1 is SGHDT, CDR2 YYEEEE, per germline. The CDR3 is 13 amino acids. This chain's CDR3 is CASREEYQETQYF. The CDR3 DNA sequence: TGTGCCAGCCGTGAAGAGTACCAAGAGACCCAGTACTTC. The whole variable domain, remainder taken from reference TRBV5-6 and TRBJ2-5, is DAGVTQSPTHLIKTRGQQVTLRCSPKSGHDTVSWYQQALGQGPQFIFQYYEEEERQRGNFPDRFSGHQFPNYSSELNVNALLLGDSALYLCASREEYQETQYFGPGTRLLVL.

The J gene is TRBJ2-7, the V gene TRBV7-8; the match to TRBD2 covers 9 bases. The CDR3 length is 14 residues. V shed 5 bases and J 3 bases; nucleotides not matched to a gene: 5. Germline V gives CDR1 SGHVS, CDR2 FQNEAQ. The DNA of the CDR3 is TGTGCCAGCAGCCCCCGGACTAGCGTCTACGAGCAGTACTTC. Protein sequence: CASSPRTSVYEQYF.

V usage is TRBV6-1 and J usage is TRBJ1-3, with D hard to call. Trimming shortened V by 0 bases and J by 0 bases, and 9 bases separated the two germline ends. The CDR3 sequence is 16 residues long. CDR1 and CDR2 (germline): MNHNS, SASEGT. The DNA for the CDR3 is TGTGCCAGCAGTGAAGCGCTGTCGAGCTCTGGAAACACCATATATTTT. Protein product: CASSEALSSSGNTIYF.

The J gene is TRBJ2-6, the V gene TRBV19, with TRBD1 matching over 8 bases. This CDR3 spans 16 amino acids. V shed 9 bases, J shed 3 bases, and the junction held 10 bases outside the gene matches. CDR1 is LNHDA, CDR2 SQIVND, per germline (reference sequence). The CDR3 region is CASQRARGLGANVLTF. Here the CDR3 DNA reads TGTGCCAGCCAACGGGCCAGGGGGCTTGGGGCCAACGTCCTGACTTTC. The full variable domain, rest sourced from reference TRBV19 and TRBJ2-6, is DGGITQSPKYLFRKEGQNVTLSCEQNLNHDAMYWYRQDPGQGLRLIYYSQIVNDFQKGDIAEGYSVSREKKESFPLTVTSAQKNPTAFYLCASQRARGLGANVLTFGAGSRLTVL.

The V gene is TRBV3-1 (or the pseudogene TRBV3-2), the J gene TRBJ2-7; 7 nucleotides match TRBD2. Looked up from germline, CDR1 is LGHDT and CDR2 is YNNKEL (reference sequence). This CDR3 comprises 13 residues. Losses at the gene ends were 4 bases for V and 2 bases for J; bases not matched to a gene: 2. CDR3 sequence (DNA): TGTGCCAGCAGCCGGGGGGGACCCTACGAGCAGTACTTC. This encodes CASSRGGPYEQYF.